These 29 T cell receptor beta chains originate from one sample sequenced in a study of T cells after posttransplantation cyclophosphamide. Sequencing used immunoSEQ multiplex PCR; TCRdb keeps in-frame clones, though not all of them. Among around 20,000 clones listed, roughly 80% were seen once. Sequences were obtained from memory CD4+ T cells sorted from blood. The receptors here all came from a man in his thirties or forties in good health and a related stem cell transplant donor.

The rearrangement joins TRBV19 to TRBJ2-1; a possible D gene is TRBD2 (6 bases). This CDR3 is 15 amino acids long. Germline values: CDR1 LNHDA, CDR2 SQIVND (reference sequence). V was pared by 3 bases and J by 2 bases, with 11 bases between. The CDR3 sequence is CASSIGGEAYNEQFF. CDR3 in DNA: TGTGCCAGTAGTATTGGCGGGGAAGCCTACAATGAGCAGTTCTTC.

The CDR3 nucleotides are TGTGCCAGTTTGGGACAGAGCTATGGCTACACCTTC. Encoded protein: CASLGQSYGYTF. V and J are TRBV2 and TRBJ1-2, with 7 nucleotides matching TRBD1. There are 12 residues in the CDR3. V trimming: 9 bases; J trimming: 4 bases; junction bases outside the gene matches: 5. CDR1 and CDR2 (germline): SNHLY, FYNNEI.

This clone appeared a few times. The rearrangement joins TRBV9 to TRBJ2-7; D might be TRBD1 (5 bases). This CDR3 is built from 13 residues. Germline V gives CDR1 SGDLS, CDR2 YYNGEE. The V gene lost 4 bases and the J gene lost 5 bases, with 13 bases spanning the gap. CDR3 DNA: TGTGCCAGCAGCAACCCAGGGCTTGACGAGCAGTACTTC. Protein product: CASSNPGLDEQYF.

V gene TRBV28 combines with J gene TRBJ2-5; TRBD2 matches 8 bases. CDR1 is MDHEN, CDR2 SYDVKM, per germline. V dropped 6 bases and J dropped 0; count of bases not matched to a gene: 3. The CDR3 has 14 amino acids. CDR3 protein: CASRTSGNQETQYF. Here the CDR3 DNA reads TGTGCCAGCAGAACTAGCGGAAACCAAGAGACCCAGTACTTC.

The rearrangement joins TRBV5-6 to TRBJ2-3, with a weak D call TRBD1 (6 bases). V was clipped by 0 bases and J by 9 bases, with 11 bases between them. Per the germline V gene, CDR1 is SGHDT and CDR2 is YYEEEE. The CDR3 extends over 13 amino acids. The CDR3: CASSLDQGPTQYF. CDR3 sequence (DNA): TGTGCCAGCAGCTTGGATCAGGGGCCCACGCAGTATTTT.

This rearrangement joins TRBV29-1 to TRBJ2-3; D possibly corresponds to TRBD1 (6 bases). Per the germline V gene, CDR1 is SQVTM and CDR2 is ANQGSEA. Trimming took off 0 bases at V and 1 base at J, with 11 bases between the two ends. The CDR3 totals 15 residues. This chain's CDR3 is CSVEEQGRGTDTQYF. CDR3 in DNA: TGCAGCGTTGAAGAACAGGGTCGGGGCACAGATACGCAGTATTTT.

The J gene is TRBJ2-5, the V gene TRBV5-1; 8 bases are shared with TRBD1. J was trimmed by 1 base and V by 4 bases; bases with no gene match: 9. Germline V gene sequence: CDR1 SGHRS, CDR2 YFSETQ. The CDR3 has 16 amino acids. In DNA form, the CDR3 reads TGCGCCAGCAGCGTTTGGGGCAGGGGGCCCCAAGAGACCCAGTACTTC. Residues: CASSVWGRGPQETQYF. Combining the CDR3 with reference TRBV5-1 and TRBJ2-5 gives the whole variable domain KAGVTQTPRYLIKTRGQQVTLSCSPISGHRSVSWYQQTPGQGLQFLFEYFSETQRNKGNFPGRFSGRQFSNSRSEMNVSTLELGDSALYLCASSVWGRGPQETQYFGPGTRLLVL.

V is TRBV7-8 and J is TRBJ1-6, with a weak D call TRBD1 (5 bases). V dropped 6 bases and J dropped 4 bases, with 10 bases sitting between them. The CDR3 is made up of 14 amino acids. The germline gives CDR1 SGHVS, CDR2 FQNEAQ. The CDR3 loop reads CASRQAGYNSPLHF. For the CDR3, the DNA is TGTGCCAGCAGACAGGCAGGGTATAATTCACCCCTCCACTTT.

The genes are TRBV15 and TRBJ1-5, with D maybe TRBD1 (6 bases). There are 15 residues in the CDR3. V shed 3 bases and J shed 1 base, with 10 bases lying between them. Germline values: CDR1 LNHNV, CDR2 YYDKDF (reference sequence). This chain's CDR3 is CATSRRTASNQPQHF. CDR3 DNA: TGTGCCACCAGCAGGAGGACAGCGAGCAATCAGCCCCAGCATTTT.

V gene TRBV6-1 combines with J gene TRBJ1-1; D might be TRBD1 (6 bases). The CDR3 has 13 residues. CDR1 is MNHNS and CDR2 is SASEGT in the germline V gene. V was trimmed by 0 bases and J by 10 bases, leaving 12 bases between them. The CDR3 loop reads CASSEAQGLGAFF. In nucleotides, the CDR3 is TGTGCCAGCAGTGAAGCGCAGGGGCTCGGAGCTTTCTTT.

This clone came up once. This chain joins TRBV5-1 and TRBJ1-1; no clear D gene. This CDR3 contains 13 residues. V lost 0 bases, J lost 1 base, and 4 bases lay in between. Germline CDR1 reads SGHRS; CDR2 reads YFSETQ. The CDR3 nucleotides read TGCGCCAGCAGCTTGGCAGGGAACACTGAAGCTTTCTTT. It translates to CASSLAGNTEAFF.

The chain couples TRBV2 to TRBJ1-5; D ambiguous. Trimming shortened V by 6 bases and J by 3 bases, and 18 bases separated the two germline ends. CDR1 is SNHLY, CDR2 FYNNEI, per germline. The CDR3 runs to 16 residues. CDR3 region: CASSPAVRAANQPQHF. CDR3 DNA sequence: TGTGCCAGCAGCCCTGCCGTGCGGGCGGCCAATCAGCCCCAGCATTTT.

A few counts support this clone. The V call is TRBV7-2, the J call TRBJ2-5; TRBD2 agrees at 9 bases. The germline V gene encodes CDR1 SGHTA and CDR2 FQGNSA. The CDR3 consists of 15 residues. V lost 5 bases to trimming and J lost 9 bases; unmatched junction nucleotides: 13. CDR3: CASSGKLGLATAQYF. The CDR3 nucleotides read TGTGCCAGCAGCGGAAAGTTGGGACTAGCCACGGCCCAGTACTTC.

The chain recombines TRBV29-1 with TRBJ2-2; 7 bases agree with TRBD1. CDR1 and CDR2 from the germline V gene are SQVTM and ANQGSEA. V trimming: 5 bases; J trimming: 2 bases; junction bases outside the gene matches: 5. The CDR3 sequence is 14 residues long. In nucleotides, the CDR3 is TGCAGCGTTACCGGGACAGTAAACACCGGGGAGCTGTTTTTT. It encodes CSVTGTVNTGELFF.

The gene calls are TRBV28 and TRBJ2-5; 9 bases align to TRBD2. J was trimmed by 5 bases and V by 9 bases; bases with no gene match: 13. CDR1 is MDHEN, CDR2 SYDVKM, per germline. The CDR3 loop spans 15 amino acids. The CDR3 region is CASLAGGGATETQYF. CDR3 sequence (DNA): TGTGCCAGTCTCGCGGGCGGGGGGGCCACGGAGACCCAGTACTTC.

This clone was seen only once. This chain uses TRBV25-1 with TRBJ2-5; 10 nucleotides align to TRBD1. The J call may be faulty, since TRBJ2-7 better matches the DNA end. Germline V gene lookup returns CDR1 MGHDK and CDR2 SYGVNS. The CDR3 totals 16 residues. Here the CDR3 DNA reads TGTGCCAGCAGTGACCGGACAGGGGGTTTCTCCTACGAGCAGTACTTC. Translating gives CASSDRTGGFSYEQYF.

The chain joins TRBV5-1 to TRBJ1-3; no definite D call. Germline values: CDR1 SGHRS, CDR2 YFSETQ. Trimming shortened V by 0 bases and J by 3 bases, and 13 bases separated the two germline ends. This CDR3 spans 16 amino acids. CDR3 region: CASSLVSGLGGNTIYF. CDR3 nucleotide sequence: TGCGCCAGCAGCTTGGTCTCTGGGCTTGGTGGAAACACCATATATTTT.

The CDR3 loop is CASRGAAALNYGYTF. DNA of the CDR3: TGTGCCAGCCGGGGGGCAGCAGCTCTGAACTATGGCTACACCTTC. The chain combines TRBV6-5 with TRBJ1-2; possible D gene TRBD1, 6 bases. The CDR3 is made up of 15 amino acids. Trimming shortened V by 8 bases and J by 2 bases, and 18 bases separated the two germline ends. In germline, CDR1 is MNHEY, CDR2 SVGAGI.

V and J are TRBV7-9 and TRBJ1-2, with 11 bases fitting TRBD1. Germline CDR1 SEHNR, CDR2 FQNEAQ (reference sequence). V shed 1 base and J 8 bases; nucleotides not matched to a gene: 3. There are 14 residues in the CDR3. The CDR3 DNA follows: TGTGCCAGCAGCTTAGTTGGGACAGGGGGAGGCTACACCTTC. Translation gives CASSLVGTGGGYTF.

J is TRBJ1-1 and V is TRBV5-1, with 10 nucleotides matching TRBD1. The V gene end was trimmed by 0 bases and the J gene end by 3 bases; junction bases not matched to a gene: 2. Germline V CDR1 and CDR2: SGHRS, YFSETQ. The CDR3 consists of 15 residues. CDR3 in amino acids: CASSLETGGYTEAFF. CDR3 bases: TGCGCCAGCAGCTTGGAGACAGGGGGCTACACTGAAGCTTTCTTT.

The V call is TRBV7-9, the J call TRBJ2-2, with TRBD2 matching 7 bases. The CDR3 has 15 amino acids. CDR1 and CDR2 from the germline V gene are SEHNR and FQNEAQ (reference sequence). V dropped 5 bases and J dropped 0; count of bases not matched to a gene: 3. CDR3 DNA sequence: TGTGCCAGCAGCCAAGGACTAGCGAACACCGGGGAGCTGTTTTTT. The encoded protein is CASSQGLANTGELFF. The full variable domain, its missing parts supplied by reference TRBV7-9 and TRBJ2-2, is DTGVSQNPRHKITKRGQNVTFRCDPISEHNRLYWYRQTLGQGPEFLTYFQNEAQLEKSRLLSDRFSAERPKGSFSTLEIQRTEQGDSAMYLCASSQGLANTGELFFGEGSRLTVL.

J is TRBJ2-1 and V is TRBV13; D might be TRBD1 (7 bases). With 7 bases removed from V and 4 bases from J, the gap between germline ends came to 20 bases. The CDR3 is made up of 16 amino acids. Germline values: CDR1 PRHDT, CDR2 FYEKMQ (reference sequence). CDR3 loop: CASTPRRQGGYNEQFF. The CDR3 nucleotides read TGTGCCAGCACCCCCCGGAGGCAGGGGGGATACAATGAGCAGTTCTTC. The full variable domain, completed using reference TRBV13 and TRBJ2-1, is AAGVIQSPRHLIKEKRETATLKCYPIPRHDTVYWYQQGPGQDPQFLISFYEKMQSDKGSIPDRFSAQQFSDYHSELNMSSLELGDSALYFCASTPRRQGGYNEQFFGPGTRLTVL.

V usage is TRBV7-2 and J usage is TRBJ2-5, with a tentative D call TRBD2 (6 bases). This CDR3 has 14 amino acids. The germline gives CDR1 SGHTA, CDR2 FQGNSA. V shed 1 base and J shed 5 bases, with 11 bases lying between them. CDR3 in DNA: TGTGCCAGCAGCTTAGATGGGAGGCAGGAGACCCAGTACTTC. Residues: CASSLDGRQETQYF.

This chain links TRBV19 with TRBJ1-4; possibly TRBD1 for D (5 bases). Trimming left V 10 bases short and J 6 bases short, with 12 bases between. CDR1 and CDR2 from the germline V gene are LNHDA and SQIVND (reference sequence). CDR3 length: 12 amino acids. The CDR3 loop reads CATRDRDEKLFF. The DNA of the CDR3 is TGTGCCACAAGAGACAGAGATGAAAAACTGTTTTTT.

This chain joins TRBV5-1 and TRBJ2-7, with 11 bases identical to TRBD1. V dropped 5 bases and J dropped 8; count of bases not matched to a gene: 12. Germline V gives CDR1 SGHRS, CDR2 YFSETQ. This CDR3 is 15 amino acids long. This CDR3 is CASRLTGQGGLKQYF. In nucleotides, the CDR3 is TGCGCCAGCAGGCTCACGGGACAGGGGGGGTTGAAGCAGTACTTC.

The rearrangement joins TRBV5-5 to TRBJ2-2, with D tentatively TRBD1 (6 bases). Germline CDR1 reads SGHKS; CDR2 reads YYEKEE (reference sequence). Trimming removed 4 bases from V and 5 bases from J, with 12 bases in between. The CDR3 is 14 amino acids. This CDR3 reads CASSTVDRTGELFF. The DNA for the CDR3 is TGTGCCAGCAGCACCGTCGACAGGACCGGGGAGCTGTTTTTT.

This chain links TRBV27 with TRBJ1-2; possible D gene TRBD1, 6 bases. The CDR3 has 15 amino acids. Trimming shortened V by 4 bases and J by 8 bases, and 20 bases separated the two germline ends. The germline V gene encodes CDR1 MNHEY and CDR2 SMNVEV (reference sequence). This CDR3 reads CASSSQAGQFLGYTF. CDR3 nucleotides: TGTGCCAGCAGTTCCCAAGCTGGACAGTTTCTAGGCTACACCTTC.

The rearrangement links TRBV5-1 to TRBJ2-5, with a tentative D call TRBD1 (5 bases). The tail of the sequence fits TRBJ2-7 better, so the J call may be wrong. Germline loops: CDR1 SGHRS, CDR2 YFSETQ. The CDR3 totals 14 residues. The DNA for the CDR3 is TGCGCCAGCAGCTTGTCGGGCAGGGTTGACGAGCAGTACTTC. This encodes CASSLSGRVDEQYF.

The CDR3 loop reads CASSPRAGTDTQYF. For the CDR3, the DNA is TGTGCCAGTAGTCCGAGGGCAGGCACAGATACGCAGTATTTT. V and J are TRBV19 and TRBJ2-3, with D tentatively TRBD2 (5 bases). Trimming shortened V by 5 bases and J by 1 base, and 10 bases separated the two germline ends. The CDR3 spans 14 residues. The germline CDR1 and CDR2 sequences are LNHDA and SQIVND (reference sequence).